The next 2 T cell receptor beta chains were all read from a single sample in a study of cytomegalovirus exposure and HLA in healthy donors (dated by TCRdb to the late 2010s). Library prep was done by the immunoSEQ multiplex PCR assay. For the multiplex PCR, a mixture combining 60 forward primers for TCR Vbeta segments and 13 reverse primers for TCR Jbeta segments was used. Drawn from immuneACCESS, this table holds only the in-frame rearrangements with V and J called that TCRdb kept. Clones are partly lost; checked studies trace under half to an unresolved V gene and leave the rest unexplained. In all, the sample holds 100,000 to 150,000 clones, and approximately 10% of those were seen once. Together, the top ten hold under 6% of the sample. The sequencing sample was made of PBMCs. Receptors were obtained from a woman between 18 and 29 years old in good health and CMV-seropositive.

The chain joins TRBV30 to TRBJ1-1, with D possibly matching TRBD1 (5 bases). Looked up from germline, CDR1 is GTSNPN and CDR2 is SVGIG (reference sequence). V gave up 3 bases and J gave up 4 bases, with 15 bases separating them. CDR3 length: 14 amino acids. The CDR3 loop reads CAWRAPGISTEAFF. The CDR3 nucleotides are TGTGCCTGGAGAGCTCCAGGGATAAGCACTGAAGCTTTCTTT.

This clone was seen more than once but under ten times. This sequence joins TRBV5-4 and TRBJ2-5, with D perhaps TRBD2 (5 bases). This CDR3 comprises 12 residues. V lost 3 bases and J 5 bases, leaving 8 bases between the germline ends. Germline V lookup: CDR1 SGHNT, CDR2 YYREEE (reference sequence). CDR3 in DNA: TGTGCCAGCAGCTGGCCGGGGGAGACCCAGTACTTC. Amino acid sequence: CASSWPGETQYF.